The 2 T cell receptor beta chains in this list originate from one sample, sequenced in a study of monozygotic twins with inflammatory bowel disease. TCRdb reanalyzed the 5' RACE reads, giving one entry per CDR3 protein sequence and no DNA. The sample has roughly 200,000 distinct CDR3 sequences. The sample was blood. Receptors originate from a human donor with ulcerative colitis or Crohn's disease, or a healthy co-twin of an affected twin (not recorded which).

This chain connects TRBV5-1 to TRBJ2-2. The CDR3 totals 15 residues. Germline loops: CDR1 SGHRS, CDR2 YFSETQ. The CDR3 protein is CASGTDKLSTGELFF. The complete variable domain, with remaining parts taken from reference TRBV5-1 and TRBJ2-2, reads KAGVTQTPRYLIKTRGQQVTLSCSPISGHRSVSWYQQTPGQGLQFLFEYFSETQRNKGNFPGRFSGRQFSNSRSEMNVSTLELGDSALYLCASGTDKLSTGELFFGEGSRLTVL.

The chain carries TRBV29-1 and TRBJ2-2. CDR3 length: 11 residues. Germline V gene data show CDR1 as SQVTM and CDR2 as ANQGSEA. CDR3 amino acids: CSVVGTGELFF.